Below are 13 T cell receptor beta chains sequenced from a single sample in a study of blood T cell repertoires in COVID-19. Profiling relied on immunoSEQ multiplex PCR, and the TCRdb table lists in-frame clones only, not all of them. The sample carries roughly 300,000 clones, around 85% recorded once. The material sequenced was peripheral blood. These receptor sequences come from a human donor with COVID-19, enrolled during active disease. The donor label of this sample is uncertain.

The chain links TRBV7-8 to TRBJ1-4; D perhaps matches TRBD1 (6 bases). The CDR3 sequence is 15 residues long. The V end was cut by 5 bases, the J end by 5 bases, with 15 bases between. The germline gives CDR1 SGHVS, CDR2 FQNEAQ. CDR3 DNA: TGTGCCAGCAGCCTTAGGCAGGGGAAGAATGAAAAACTGTTTTTT. Protein product: CASSLRQGKNEKLFF.

The chain recombines TRBV20-1 with TRBJ1-1; D perhaps matches TRBD1 (6 bases). The V gene lost 5 bases and the J gene lost 5 bases, with 12 bases spanning the gap. Germline-derived CDR1 and CDR2 are DFQATT and SNEGSKA (reference sequence). This CDR3 comprises 12 residues. The CDR3 region has the DNA TGCAGTGCTCGTGGGGGCGAGACTGAAGCTTTCTTT. Protein product: CSARGGETEAFF.

This chain uses TRBV30 with TRBJ2-1; TRBD2 is a possible D gene (5 bases). Germline values: CDR1 GTSNPN, CDR2 SVGIG (reference sequence). There are 13 residues in the CDR3. The CDR3 reads CASSSGPGNEQFF. CDR3 sequence (DNA): TGTGCTTCCTCAAGCGGTCCGGGCAATGAGCAGTTCTTC.

Here the CDR3 reads CAWGKNRYSGANVLTF. DNA for the CDR3: TGTGCCTGGGGGAAGAACAGGTACTCTGGGGCCAACGTCCTGACTTTC. The chain has TRBV30 and TRBJ2-6; D is perhaps TRBD1 (5 bases). The germline CDR1 and CDR2 sequences are GTSNPN and SVGIG (reference sequence). The CDR3 is 16 residues long. The V gene lost 5 bases and the J gene lost 0 bases, with 14 bases spanning the gap.

The chain has TRBV6-2 or TRBV6-3 and TRBJ2-7, with 11 bases lining up with TRBD2. Germline CDR1 and CDR2: MNHEY and SVGEGT. CDR3 length: 16 residues. The ends lost 5 bases at V and 2 bases at J; junction bases unmatched: 8. The CDR3 region has the DNA TGTGCCAGCAGTCGTCTCCTAGCGGGAGGCCCCTACGAGCAGTACTTC. Protein product: CASSRLLAGGPYEQYF.

The chain recombines TRBV20-1 with TRBJ2-1; the match to TRBD2 covers 9 bases. The trim removed 3 bases at V and 2 bases at J, leaving 11 bases unmatched. Germline V gene lookup returns CDR1 DFQATT and CDR2 SNEGSKA (reference sequence). CDR3 length: 17 residues. CDR3 coding DNA: TGCAGTGCTAGTATCCCCGCGGGAGGGTTCACCTACAATGAGCAGTTCTTC. It specifies CSASIPAGGFTYNEQFF.

The chain links TRBV5-1 to TRBJ2-1, with 7 bases that match TRBD1. CDR1 SGHRS and CDR2 YFSETQ come from the germline V gene. This CDR3 region has 16 residues. After removal of 1 base from V and 2 bases from J, the junction contained 6 bases not matched to a gene. CDR3: CASSLMGTDPYNEQFF. CDR3 DNA sequence: TGCGCCAGCAGCTTGATGGGGACAGACCCCTACAATGAGCAGTTCTTC.

The rearrangement joins TRBV7-3 to TRBJ2-3; 7 bases fit TRBD1. Trimming cost V 0 bases and J 6 bases; bases outside gene matches: 9. The CDR3 runs to 16 residues. From germline, CDR1 is SGHTA and CDR2 FQGTGA. CDR3 residues: CASSLTATGPLDTQYF. The CDR3 bases are TGTGCCAGCAGCTTAACGGCGACAGGGCCATTGGATACGCAGTATTTT.

This chain connects TRBV3-1 (or the pseudogene TRBV3-2) to TRBJ2-5; 7 bases line up with TRBD1. The CDR3 runs 15 residues. The V gene end was trimmed by 2 bases and the J gene end by 2 bases; junction bases not matched to a gene: 5. Germline loops: CDR1 LGHDT, CDR2 YNNKEL (reference sequence). The CDR3 DNA reads as TGTGCCAGCAGCCAAACATGGACAGGACAAGAGACCCAGTACTTC. This sequence encodes CASSQTWTGQETQYF.

The chain is built from TRBV5-6 and TRBJ2-1, with unresolved D. V gave up 0 bases and J gave up 7 bases, with 8 bases separating them. Germline V gene data show CDR1 as SGHDT and CDR2 as YYEEEE. The CDR3 runs to 13 residues. The CDR3 DNA reads as TGTGCCAGCAGCTTGGGGGCCGGAAATGAGCAGTTCTTC. This encodes CASSLGAGNEQFF.

The V call is TRBV29-1, the J call TRBJ2-7, with 7 nucleotides matching TRBD2. In germline, CDR1 is SQVTM, CDR2 ANQGSEA. The CDR3 is 13 residues long. The trim removed 4 bases at V and 1 base at J, leaving 4 bases unmatched. The CDR3 here is CSVATSASYEQYF. CDR3 sequence (DNA): TGCAGCGTTGCCACTAGCGCTTCCTACGAGCAGTACTTC.

V is TRBV18 and J is TRBJ1-3; a possible D gene is TRBD1 (5 bases). The V gene's germline CDR1 is KGHSH and CDR2 LQKENI. The ends were cut back, 3 bases at V and 0 bases at J, with 15 bases in the middle. The CDR3 runs 17 residues. This chain's CDR3 is CASSPGPGWDSGNTIYF. The CDR3 DNA reads TGTGCCAGCTCACCGGGGCCAGGTTGGGACTCTGGAAACACCATATATTTT.

This clone appeared a single time. The CDR3: CASSYSGVLNTEAFF. The CDR3 bases are TGTGCCAGCAGTTACAGTGGAGTCCTAAACACTGAAGCTTTCTTT. The V and J genes are TRBV6-6 and TRBJ1-1, with D hard to call. Germline CDR1 reads MNHNY; CDR2 reads SVGAGI (reference sequence). Between the trimmed V and J ends, which lost 2 bases and 2 bases, there was a span of 12 bases. This CDR3 has 15 residues.